This T cell receptor (beta chain) was recorded in a study of blood T cell repertoires in COVID-19. Participants were placed into cohorts based on the clinical history they reported. Profiling relied on immunoSEQ multiplex PCR, and the TCRdb table lists in-frame clones only, not all of them. The data hold 220,000 or so clones, with 70% to 85% observed a single time. The source material was PBMCs or T cells enriched from blood (not recorded which). The TCR comes from a woman between 40 and 50 years old with acute COVID-19.

CDR3 in amino acids: CASSPFGELNTEAFF. CDR3 nucleotides: TGCGCCAGCAGCCCCTTCGGGGAGTTGAACACTGAAGCTTTCTTT. The chain is built from TRBV5-1 and TRBJ1-1; D gene ambiguous. CDR1 SGHRS and CDR2 YFSETQ come from the germline V gene. The CDR3 runs to 15 residues. Trimming removed 4 bases from V and 0 bases from J, with 13 bases in between.